This TCR beta chain is from a study of blood T cells in healthy people across ages. A sample-barcoded 5' primer and a J-beta primer mix were used in a second PCR of roughly 7 to 11 cycles. TCRdb ran MiXCR on the 5' RACE reads and lists one entry per CDR3 protein. This table has about 1,500,000 distinct CDR3 sequences, around two fifths appearing once. Germline assignment: CDR1 SGHDT and CDR2 YYEEEE. V lost 3 bases to trimming and J lost 8 bases, with 10 bases between them. The CDR3 spans 12 residues. This sequence was found in a woman between 18 and 30 years old in good health. J is TRBJ2-3 and V is TRBV5-6; no clear D. Sequenced material: blood. The CDR3 region is CASSSSPGTQYF. The CDR3 DNA follows: TGTGCCAGCAGCTCCTCTCCGGGTACGCAGTATTTT.